This TCR beta chain was captured in a study of vaccination effects on CD4 cells after COVID-19. Ahead of sequencing, the ViraFEST assay grew antigen-specific CD4+ T cells using viral peptide pools. Isolation of CD4+ T cells took place after ten to eleven days of culture. This clone was seen a few times. What it binds is not known. Germline trimming cut 4 bases from V and 0 bases from J; bases unmatched to any gene: 3. Germline CDR1 and CDR2: MDHEN and SYDVKM. This CDR3 is 14 amino acids long. Here immunoSEQ multiplex PCR was the method, and the copy in TCRdb shows in-frame clones only, minus some. There are tens of thousands of clones in the sample; approximately 81% occur only once, and roughly 1.9% lies in the top ten.

The J gene is TRBJ2-7, the V gene TRBV28, with 7 bases lining up with TRBD2. Sequences were derived from CD4+ T cells from PBMCs cultured with HCoV-229E spike peptides, sampled before COVID-19 vaccination. The TCR was taken from a human donor who received a COVID-19 vaccine. The CDR3 spells CASSYGGSSYEQYV. CDR3 in DNA: TGTGCCAGCAGTTATGGCGGGAGCTCCTACGAGCAGTACGTC.